A selection of T cell receptor beta chains follows, all from one sample in a study of cytomegalovirus exposure and HLA in healthy donors. This table comes from immunoSEQ multiplex PCR, and its TCRdb copy is limited to in-frame clones, with some not included. The sample includes 100,000 to 150,000 clones, around 84% of them seen just once. The sequencing sample was made of PBMCs. Receptors originate from a man between 18 and 29 years old in good health and CMV-seronegative. Each CDR3 is given with its conserved first and last residue. The D gene is left open where the match is weak. Not all rows give a size; the values are once, few, many and, for expanded clones, a class.

clone_size,d_call,j_call,v_call,cdr3_nt,cdr3_aa
NA,NA,TRBJ2-7,TRBV20-1,TGCAGTGCGCGAGAGACCTACGAGCAGTACTTC,CSARETYEQYF
NA,NA,TRBJ1-1,TRBV7-3,TGTGCCAGCAGCGACAGCATGAACACTGAAGCTTTCTTT,CASSDSMNTEAFF
NA,TRBD2,TRBJ2-5,TRBV10-3,TGTGCCACCCTACCCAGAGGACTAGCGGACAAAGAGACCCAGTACTTC,CATLPRGLADKETQYF
once,TRBD1,TRBJ2-7,TRBV28,TGTGCCAGCAGACAGGGGGCGTTCTACGAGCAGTACTTC,CASRQGAFYEQYF
few,NA,TRBJ1-2,TRBV5-1,TGCGCCAGCAGCTTAGGAGTTAACTATGGCTACACCTTC,CASSLGVNYGYTF
NA,TRBD1,TRBJ2-7,TRBV2,TGTGCCAGCAATCCAGGGGGCCGGTACGAGCAGTACTTC,CASNPGGRYEQYF
NA,NA,TRBJ2-7,TRBV7-9,TGTGCCAGCAGCCCAGGACAGTCCTACGAGCAGTACTTC,CASSPGQSYEQYF
NA,TRBD1,TRBJ1-2,TRBV4-1,TGCGCCAGCAGCCACCCAGGGACAGGTCCTAACTATGGCTACACCTTC,CASSHPGTGPNYGYTF
few,TRBD1,TRBJ1-4,TRBV4-1,TGCGCCAGCAGCCACGGACAGGGGGTAAATGAAAAACTGTTTTTT,CASSHGQGVNEKLFF
once,NA,TRBJ1-5,TRBV2,TGTGCCAGCTCCGGTAGCAATCAGCCCCAGCATTTT,CASSGSNQPQHF
NA,TRBD1,TRBJ2-7,TRBV13,TGTGCCAGCAGCTCCCTGGGACAGGAGCAGTACTTC,CASSSLGQEQYF
NA,NA,TRBJ1-6,TRBV7-6,TGTGCCAGCAGCTTAGGGGCCACAGGGAGTGATTCACCCCTCCACTTT,CASSLGATGSDSPLHF
NA,TRBD2,TRBJ2-3,TRBV9,TGTGCCAGCAGCGCCGGGACTAGCAAAGATACGCAGTATTTT,CASSAGTSKDTQYF
NA,NA,TRBJ2-3,TRBV7-8,TGTGCCAGCAGCTCGTTGGACTCGGGGACAGATACGCAGTATTTT,CASSSLDSGTDTQYF
NA,TRBD1,TRBJ1-5,TRBV7-8,TGTGCCAGCAGCCTACAGACAGGGTTGGAGCAGCCCCAGCATTTT,CASSLQTGLEQPQHF
NA,TRBD1,TRBJ1-1,TRBV25-1,TGTGCCAGCAGTAGCCGACAGGGCGAGAACACTGAAGCTTTCTTT,CASSSRQGENTEAFF
few,NA,TRBJ2-7,TRBV2,TGTGCCAGCCGCCGGCAGGGCTACGAGCAGTACTTC,CASRRQGYEQYF
NA,TRBD1,TRBJ2-1,TRBV6-1,TGTGCCAGCAGTGATGGACAGGGTATCTACAATGAGCAGTTCTTC,CASSDGQGIYNEQFF
NA,NA,TRBJ2-5,TRBV6-5,TGTGCCAGCAGTTACTCGAGGCAGGGAGAGACCCAGTACTTC,CASSYSRQGETQYF
NA,TRBD2,TRBJ2-7,TRBV2,TGTGCCAGCAGTGCGGGACTAGCTGGGTGCGAGCAGTACTTC,CASSAGLAGCEQYF
NA,TRBD1,TRBJ1-5,TRBV19,TGTGCCAGTAGGAGGGGACAGGGGGACAATCAGCCCCAGCATTTT,CASRRGQGDNQPQHF
NA,TRBD2,TRBJ2-2,TRBV29-1,TGCAGCGTTGAAGTTAGCGGGGGGGCCACCGGGGAGCTGTTTTTT,CSVEVSGGATGELFF
NA,TRBD1,TRBJ1-1,TRBV7-2,TGTGCCAGCAGCTTAGAGGGGGACAGGGGGGCTTTCTTT,CASSLEGDRGAFF
once,TRBD1,TRBJ1-3,TRBV7-9,TGTTCCAGCAGCCCCAGGGGGCCGGGAAACACCATATATTTT,CSSSPRGPGNTIYF
NA,NA,TRBJ2-2,TRBV12-5,TGTGCTAGTGGGCAGGGAACGGGCGGGGAGCTGTTTTTT,CASGQGTGGELFF
NA,NA,TRBJ1-2,TRBV15,TGTGCCACCAGCAGAGATGAGAAGGGAGGGCTATATGGCTACACCTTC,CATSRDEKGGLYGYTF
few,TRBD1,TRBJ2-7,TRBV6-5,TGTGCCAGCAGTTCAGGACAGGACCCCGCTCTTTACGAGCAGTACTTC,CASSSGQDPALYEQYF
NA,NA,TRBJ2-2,TRBV5-1,TGCGCCAGCAGCTTGGATTCAGCGAACACCGGGGAGCTGTTTTTT,CASSLDSANTGELFF
NA,TRBD2,TRBJ2-1,TRBV7-2,TGTGCCAGCAGCTTAGTAGGCGGGGGGGCGGGCGAGCAGTTCTTC,CASSLVGGGAGEQFF
NA,TRBD1,TRBJ2-1,TRBV7-2,TGTGCCAGCAGCTTACGGCGGGACAGGGCGATTAATGAGCAGTTCTTC,CASSLRRDRAINEQFF
NA,NA,TRBJ1-1,TRBV29-1,TGCAGCGTTGTGGGGGGGACGCTAGAAGCTTTCTTT,CSVVGGTLEAFF
NA,NA,TRBJ2-7,TRBV13,TGTGCCAGCCTAGAGCAGGGTCGCCTGAACTACGAGCAGTACTTC,CASLEQGRLNYEQYF
once,NA,TRBJ2-3,TRBV5-1,TGCGCCAGCAGCTTGGGAGGTACTAGCACAGATACGCAGTATTTT,CASSLGGTSTDTQYF
once,NA,TRBJ1-3,TRBV2,TGTGCCAGCAGTGAGAGGGTGGTTAGCTCTGGAAACACCATATATTTT,CASSERVVSSGNTIYF
few,TRBD2,TRBJ2-1,TRBV4-3,TGCGCCAGCAGCCAGACTAGCGGGGGGGCCAATGAGCAGTTCTTC,CASSQTSGGANEQFF
NA,TRBD1,TRBJ1-2,TRBV7-3,TGTGCCAGCAGCCCCGTCCCGGGACAGGGGGCGGAAGGCTACACCTTC,CASSPVPGQGAEGYTF
NA,TRBD1,TRBJ1-1,TRBV13,TGTGCCAGCAGCATACGACAGGGAACTGAAGCTTTCTTT,CASSIRQGTEAFF
few,NA,TRBJ1-1,TRBV9,TGTGCCAGCAGCCCGAGAGGGAGGGGTGACACTGAAGCTTTCTTT,CASSPRGRGDTEAFF
few,NA,TRBJ1-5,TRBV4-1,TGCGCCAGCAGCCAAGCCCTTGGCAGCAATCAGCCCCAGCATTTT,CASSQALGSNQPQHF
NA,TRBD1,TRBJ2-1,TRBV27,TGTGCCAGCAGTCTCCTCGACAGGGATGGTGAGCAGTTCTTC,CASSLLDRDGEQFF
few,NA,TRBJ1-6,TRBV19,TGTGCCAGTAGTATAAGCTCTAGCAGTTTAAATTCACCCCTCCACTTT,CASSISSSSLNSPLHF
few,NA,TRBJ1-1,TRBV19,TGTGCCAGTAGTATGGTGAGGACTGAAGCTTTCTTT,CASSMVRTEAFF
once,TRBD1,TRBJ2-7,TRBV6-6,TGTGCCAGCAGTTACCGGGACAGTACCTACGAGCAGTACTTC,CASSYRDSTYEQYF
few,NA,TRBJ2-7,TRBV4-3,TGCGCCAGCAGCCAGGATGGCTACATCGAGGGGCAGTACTTC,CASSQDGYIEGQYF
NA,TRBD1,TRBJ1-2,TRBV6-1,TGTGCCAGCAGTGAAAGGGACAGGGGGTACACCTTC,CASSERDRGYTF
NA,TRBD1,TRBJ1-1,TRBV18,TGTGCCAGCTTCCCAGGGGGCACTGAAGCTTTCTTT,CASFPGGTEAFF
NA,TRBD2,TRBJ2-1,TRBV5-1,TGCGCCAGCAGCAAGGCGGCGGGGGGGGGAAATGAGCAGTTCTTC,CASSKAAGGGNEQFF
NA,NA,TRBJ1-1,TRBV19,TGTGCCAGTACCATCCTCTCGGGAGCGCGGTTCACTGAAGCTTTCTTT,CASTILSGARFTEAFF
NA,TRBD2,TRBJ2-7,TRBV9,TGTGCCAGCAGCGCCATAGGGAGCGGGGGGTTACTGGTCGAGCAGTACTTC,CASSAIGSGGLLVEQYF
NA,TRBD2,TRBJ2-1,TRBV5-1,TGCGCCAGCAGCTTGACTAGCGGGGCCGTCAATGAGCAGTTCTTC,CASSLTSGAVNEQFF
NA,TRBD2,TRBJ2-5,TRBV2,TGTGCCAGCAGTGACCTAGCGGCACAAGAGACCCAGTACTTC,CASSDLAAQETQYF
NA,TRBD2,TRBJ2-3,TRBV9,TGTGCCAGCAGCCCCTATCTCGCGGGGGGGATCGGTGATACGCAGTATTTT,CASSPYLAGGIGDTQYF
NA,TRBD2,TRBJ2-5,TRBV5-4,TGTGCCAGCAGCTTGGGCCTGGGTCTAGCGGTAGGAGGGGAGACCCAGTACTTC,CASSLGLGLAVGGETQYF
NA,NA,TRBJ1-1,TRBV13,TGTGCCAGCAGCTTAGCGGCGGGCACTGAAGCTTTCTTT,CASSLAAGTEAFF
NA,TRBD2,TRBJ2-3,TRBV2,TGTGCCAGCAGTGAAAGAGGTCTAGCGGGGGGGAGGGCAGATACGCAGTATTTT,CASSERGLAGGRADTQYF
NA,TRBD2,TRBJ2-7,TRBV5-1,TGCGCCAGCAGCTTCTCTAGCGGGGGATTCTCCTACGAGCAGTACTTC,CASSFSSGGFSYEQYF
once,TRBD1,TRBJ1-5,TRBV18,TGTGCCAGCTCACCTCAGGGGGCTCACAATCAGCCCCAGCATTTT,CASSPQGAHNQPQHF
few,TRBD1,TRBJ1-5,TRBV10-1,TGCGCCTACCGAATCCCCGGGACAGTTGATGATATCAATCAGCCCCAGCATTTT,CAYRIPGTVDDINQPQHF